The 25 T cell receptor beta chains below all came from one sample that was sequenced in a study of T cell responses to AZD1222 COVID-19 vaccine. TCRdb keeps only in-frame clones here, not all; method: immunoSEQ multiplex PCR. The sample has some 120,000 clones, roughly nine tenths seen once. The sequencing here drew on peripheral blood, taken on day 0 of AZD1222 vaccination. The receptors come from an adult in good health.

The chain has TRBV19 and TRBJ1-1; unclear D gene. Germline loops: CDR1 LNHDA, CDR2 SQIVND (reference sequence). This CDR3 has 12 residues. V lost 7 bases to trimming and J lost 0 bases, with 6 bases between them. Here the CDR3 reads CASKLMNTEAFF. CDR3 in DNA: TGTGCCAGTAAGCTCATGAACACTGAAGCTTTCTTT.

V gene TRBV19 combines with J gene TRBJ1-4; D call uncertain. Germline V gene lookup returns CDR1 LNHDA and CDR2 SQIVND (reference sequence). V gave up 2 bases and J gave up 5 bases, with 12 bases separating them. This CDR3 is 15 amino acids long. The CDR3 DNA is TGTGCCAGTAGTATAAAGCGACTGACCAATGAAAAACTGTTTTTT. It codes for CASSIKRLTNEKLFF.

The CDR3 here is CASSQEISATQYF. CDR3 bases: TGCGCCAGCAGCCAAGAGATCTCGGCGACCCAGTACTTC. The chain carries TRBV4-1 and TRBJ2-5; D gene ambiguous. Germline V gene lookup returns CDR1 MGHRA and CDR2 YSYEKL. Deletions cut 0 bases from V and 7 bases from J, with 9 bases between. This CDR3 spans 13 amino acids.

The chain carries TRBV5-5 and TRBJ1-5; D is possibly TRBD1 (5 bases). CDR3 size: 15 residues. Germline values: CDR1 SGHKS, CDR2 YYEKEE (reference sequence). Trimming left V 1 base short and J 5 bases short, with 13 bases between. In DNA, the CDR3 is TGTGCCAGCAGCTTGACGGGGGGATTTCATCAGCCCCAGCATTTT. Translated, it gives CASSLTGGFHQPQHF.

The chain combines TRBV11-2 with TRBJ2-3; unclear D gene. Trimming cost V 6 bases and J 6 bases, with 7 bases left between them. CDR1 is SGHAT, CDR2 FQNNGV, per germline. The CDR3 extends over 11 amino acids. The CDR3 spells CASSTLDTQYF. The CDR3 nucleotides are TGTGCCAGCAGTACACTCGATACGCAGTATTTT.

The chain joins TRBV3-1 (or the pseudogene TRBV3-2) to TRBJ1-2; D gene ambiguous. With 2 bases removed from V and 8 bases from J, the gap between germline ends came to 15 bases. CDR3 size: 14 residues. CDR1 and CDR2 (germline): LGHDT, YNNKEL (reference sequence). The CDR3 nucleotides read TGTGCCAGCAGCCAACGCCGGACGGTGGGCGGCTACACCTTC. Protein: CASSQRRTVGGYTF.

V and J are TRBV30 and TRBJ2-7; TRBD2 matches 11 bases. The CDR3 is made up of 14 amino acids. Germline CDR1 GTSNPN, CDR2 SVGIG (reference sequence). V shed 5 bases and J 1 base; nucleotides not matched to a gene: 4. The CDR3 protein is CAWASGGFSYEQYF. DNA of the CDR3: TGTGCCTGGGCTAGCGGGGGGTTTTCCTACGAGCAGTACTTC.

The chain links TRBV4-3 to TRBJ1-1; D is possibly TRBD1 (6 bases). This CDR3 has 15 residues. V was shortened by 0 bases and J by 5 bases, with 13 bases between the two germline ends. The germline V gene has CDR1 LGHNA and CDR2 YSLEER. CDR3 region: CASSQDAGARTEAFF. CDR3 sequence (DNA): TGCGCCAGCAGCCAAGATGCGGGGGCGCGAACTGAAGCTTTCTTT.

The chain combines TRBV18 with TRBJ2-3, with 7 positions matching TRBD1. There are 15 residues in the CDR3. Germline values: CDR1 KGHSH, CDR2 LQKENI. V lost 6 bases to trimming and J lost 1 base; unmatched junction nucleotides: 7. DNA of the CDR3: TGTGCCAGCTCGCCTAACAGGGGCGGCACAGATACGCAGTATTTT. Protein sequence: CASSPNRGGTDTQYF.

J is TRBJ2-7 and V is TRBV5-1; 9 positions match TRBD1. The CDR3 sequence is 13 residues long. The germline V gene has CDR1 SGHRS and CDR2 YFSETQ. J gave up 5 bases and V 4 bases, and 4 bases lay outside the gene matches. CDR3 protein: CASSVTGGDEQYF. DNA of the CDR3: TGCGCCAGCAGCGTAACAGGGGGCGACGAGCAGTACTTC. The full variable domain, in which reference TRBV5-1 and TRBJ2-7 provide the parts outside the CDR3, is KAGVTQTPRYLIKTRGQQVTLSCSPISGHRSVSWYQQTPGQGLQFLFEYFSETQRNKGNFPGRFSGRQFSNSRSEMNVSTLELGDSALYLCASSVTGGDEQYFGPGTRLTVT.

This clone was seen only a few times. The chain carries TRBV19 and TRBJ2-5; either TRBD1 or TRBD2 may fit D (5 bases each). The ends were cut back, 3 bases at V and 1 base at J, with 24 bases in the middle. This CDR3 contains 19 residues. Per germline, CDR1 LNHDA and CDR2 SQIVND (reference sequence). CDR3 bases: TGTGCCAGTAGTATGCACTCAGGGAGTATTACTATGGTCCAAGAGACCCAGTACTTC. Translating gives CASSMHSGSITMVQETQYF.

This clone was seen only once. V usage is TRBV28 and J usage is TRBJ1-5, with 7 positions matching TRBD1. The germline V gene has CDR1 MDHEN and CDR2 SYDVKM. This CDR3 spans 16 amino acids. J lost 0 bases, V lost 5 bases, and 7 bases had no gene match. CDR3 amino acids: CASSPITGDSNQPQHF. CDR3 nucleotide sequence: TGTGCCAGCAGTCCTATCACAGGGGATAGCAATCAGCCCCAGCATTTT.

J is TRBJ1-5 and V is TRBV6-5; 8 nucleotides match TRBD1. The germline CDR1 and CDR2 sequences are MNHEY and SVGAGI. Trimming at V came to 6 bases and at J to 8 bases, leaving 12 bases not matched to a gene. The CDR3 extends over 15 amino acids. The CDR3 spells CASSRGTGDFKPQHF. CDR3 nucleotide sequence: TGTGCCAGCAGCCGCGGGACAGGAGATTTTAAGCCCCAGCATTTT.

CDR3 coding DNA: TGTGCCAGTAGTCCCAGTCTAGGAAGTAGGCAGCCCCAGCATTTT. Protein product: CASSPSLGSRQPQHF. The genes are TRBV19 and TRBJ1-5; no definite D call. CDR3 size: 15 residues. V dropped 5 bases and J dropped 7 bases, with 18 bases sitting between them. Per germline, CDR1 LNHDA and CDR2 SQIVND (reference sequence).

The genes are TRBV11-1 and TRBJ2-7; 7 bases line up with TRBD1. The CDR3 has 14 amino acids. V lost 4 bases, J lost 9 bases, and 12 bases stayed unmatched. Germline V gene data show CDR1 as SGHAT and CDR2 as FQDESV (reference sequence). The CDR3 here is CASSSQPGQPLQYF. CDR3 DNA: TGTGCCAGCAGCTCCCAGCCGGGACAGCCCCTGCAGTACTTC.

The J gene is TRBJ1-2, the V gene TRBV28; the match to TRBD1 covers 7 bases. This CDR3 contains 13 residues. The trim removed 6 bases at V and 4 bases at J, leaving 5 bases unmatched. Per the germline V gene, CDR1 is MDHEN and CDR2 is SYDVKM. CDR3 in DNA: TGTGCCAGCAGCCCGACAGGGTCCTATGGCTACACCTTC. Its translation: CASSPTGSYGYTF.

The chain carries TRBV5-4 and TRBJ1-1; 7 bases align to TRBD1. V shed 3 bases and J 1 base; nucleotides not matched to a gene: 6. Germline V gene sequence: CDR1 SGHNT, CDR2 YYREEE (reference sequence). The CDR3 extends over 15 amino acids. The CDR3 sequence: CASSSGQPKNTEAFF. CDR3 sequence (DNA): TGTGCCAGCAGCTCGGGACAGCCTAAGAACACTGAAGCTTTCTTT.

The chain combines TRBV7-2 with TRBJ1-4; no reliable D call. The CDR3 covers 10 residues. The V gene's germline CDR1 is SGHTA and CDR2 FQGNSA. Trimming pared 7 bases from V and 13 bases from J, leaving 10 bases between. The CDR3 DNA sequence: TGTGCCAGCACCCCCCTTGGACTGTTTTTT. Translating gives CASTPLGLFF.

This clone is labeled medium-sized (0.01 to 0.1%). The V gene is TRBV7-3, the J gene TRBJ1-1; perhaps TRBD1 as D (5 bases). The V end was cut by 0 bases, the J end by 6 bases, with 11 bases between. Germline V gene sequence: CDR1 SGHTA, CDR2 FQGTGA. This CDR3 region has 14 residues. The CDR3 spells CASSLTGEEAEAFF. The CDR3 DNA is TGTGCCAGCAGCTTAACAGGGGAAGAGGCTGAAGCTTTCTTT.

V usage is TRBV18 and J usage is TRBJ1-2; no reliable D call. Trimming took off 2 bases at V and 7 bases at J, with 11 bases between the two ends. Looked up from germline, CDR1 is KGHSH and CDR2 is LQKENI. The CDR3 runs to 13 residues. CDR3 residues: CASSPREAAGYTF. As DNA, the CDR3 is TGTGCCAGCTCACCAAGGGAGGCGGCTGGCTACACCTTC.

The chain uses TRBV7-9 and TRBJ2-7; TRBD1 matches at 9 bases. Trimming cost V 5 bases and J 0 bases; bases outside gene matches: 11. The germline V gene encodes CDR1 SEHNR and CDR2 FQNEAQ (reference sequence). The CDR3 loop spans 17 amino acids. CDR3 nucleotide sequence: TGTGCCAGCAGCCCTCCCGGACAGGGGCCATCCTCCTACGAGCAGTACTTC. It is translated as CASSPPGQGPSSYEQYF.

The V and J genes are TRBV3-1 (or the pseudogene TRBV3-2) and TRBJ1-2; D remains unclear. This CDR3 has 15 residues. V lost 5 bases and J lost 5, with 18 bases in between. Germline CDR1 and CDR2: LGHDT and YNNKEL (reference sequence). The CDR3: CASSTDMGGIYGYTF. The DNA for the CDR3 is TGTGCCAGCAGCACCGACATGGGAGGGATTTATGGCTACACCTTC.

This clone has a single count. The chain is built from TRBV3-1 (or the pseudogene TRBV3-2) and TRBJ2-7; no firm D call. Germline V gives CDR1 LGHDT, CDR2 YNNKEL (reference sequence). V was pared by 1 base and J by 3 bases, with 4 bases between. The CDR3 has 12 residues. The CDR3 DNA follows: TGTGCCAGCAGCCAAGGTTACTACGAGCAGTACTTC. Encoded protein: CASSQGYYEQYF.

This chain uses TRBV6-5 with TRBJ2-7; 12 positions agree with TRBD1. The CDR3 sequence is 14 residues long. Looked up from germline, CDR1 is MNHEY and CDR2 is SVGAGI. The V gene end was trimmed by 10 bases and the J gene end by 6 bases; junction bases not matched to a gene: 10. The CDR3 reads CATQTGTGGGEQYF. The CDR3 bases are TGTGCCACCCAAACCGGGACAGGGGGCGGCGAGCAGTACTTC.

The chain uses TRBV19 and TRBJ1-5; D is uncertain. This CDR3 is built from 13 residues. V was clipped by 1 base and J by 4 bases, with 5 bases between them. CDR1 is LNHDA and CDR2 is SQIVND in the germline V gene (reference sequence). CDR3 DNA sequence: TGTGCCAGTAGTATAGTGGGGAATCAGCCCCAGCATTTT. Translated, it gives CASSIVGNQPQHF.